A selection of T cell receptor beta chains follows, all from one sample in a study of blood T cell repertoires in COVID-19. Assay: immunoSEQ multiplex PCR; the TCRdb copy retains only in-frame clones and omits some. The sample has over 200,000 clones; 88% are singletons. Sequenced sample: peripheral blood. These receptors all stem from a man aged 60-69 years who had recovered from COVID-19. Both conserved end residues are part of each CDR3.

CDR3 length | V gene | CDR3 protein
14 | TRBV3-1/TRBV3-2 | CASSLGQGTDTQYF
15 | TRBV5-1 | CASSNGQGVGYGYTF
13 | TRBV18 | CASSPTDTGELFF
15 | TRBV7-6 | CASSLGFSHTDTQYF
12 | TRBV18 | CASSPFGGEQFF
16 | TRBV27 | CASSPPGTGPNYGYTF
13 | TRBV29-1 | CSVPPGEDYGYTF
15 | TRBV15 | CATSGGDSLNEKLFF
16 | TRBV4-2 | CASSPGLKVSGNTIYF
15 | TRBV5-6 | CASSLTGQANEKLFF
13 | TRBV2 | CASSETGSYGYTF
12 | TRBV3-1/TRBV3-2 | CASSPYQETQYF
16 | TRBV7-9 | CASSDPTVDGNSPLHF
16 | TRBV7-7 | CASSPGTSGGLKTQYF
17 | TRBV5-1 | CASSFGLLALSYNEQFF
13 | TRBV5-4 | CASSAPGENEQFF
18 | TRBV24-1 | CATGPRGRGGVGTDTQYF
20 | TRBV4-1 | CASSQDSQGAVGATNEKLFF
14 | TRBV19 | CASNPDRLNTEAFF
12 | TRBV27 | CASKTGDQPQHF
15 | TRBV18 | CASSPGLLGNTEAFF
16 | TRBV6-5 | CASSYTPRDSRRGYTF
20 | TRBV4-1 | CASSQVGGRQGFSGANVLTF
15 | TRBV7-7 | CASSSGLAGLNEQFF
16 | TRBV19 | CASTPGTRGSNQPQHF
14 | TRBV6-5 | CASSATGTAYEQYF
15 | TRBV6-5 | CASSPRLADSYEQYF
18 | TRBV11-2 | CASIKGWQGSYPQETQYF
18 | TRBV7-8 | CASSLAGRVAGGEYEQYF
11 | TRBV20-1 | CSAEVKNEQFF
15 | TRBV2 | CASSEGPGFSYEQYF
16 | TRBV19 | CASREQGSSYNSPLHF
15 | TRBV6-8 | CASSSNLGTGNEQYF